One sample yielded the 23 T cell receptor beta chains listed below, sequenced in a study of CD8+CD57+ T cells in acquired aplastic anemia. CDR3 and TCR beta VDJ profiling relied on genomic DNA as the template. Using its own MiXCR run on the reads, TCRdb lists one record per CDR3 protein. Among 200,000 to 250,000 distinct CDR3 sequences listed, around 32% were seen once. Sequenced input: sorted CD4+, CD8+, or CD8+CD57+ T cells (not recorded which) from PBMCs. The receptor set was obtained from a human donor in good health, serving as a control.

This clonotype came up many times. The CDR3 sequence is CASSADRGGTEAFF. Here the CDR3 DNA reads TGTGCCAGCAGCGCCGACAGGGGAGGGACTGAAGCTTTCTTT. The chain has TRBV7-3 and TRBJ1-1, with 8 nucleotides matching TRBD1. Germline V gene data show CDR1 as SGHTA and CDR2 as FQGTGA. CDR3 length: 14 residues. V dropped 5 bases and J dropped 5; count of bases not matched to a gene: 7.

This clonotype was seen ten or more times. The chain uses TRBV20-1 and TRBJ1-2; 8 nucleotides match TRBD1. This CDR3 contains 13 residues. Trimming took 3 bases from V and 3 from J; bases not matched to a gene: 3. Germline CDR1 DFQATT, CDR2 SNEGSKA (reference sequence). The CDR3 sequence: CSARDREDYGYTF. CDR3 nucleotides: TGCAGTGCTAGGGACAGGGAGGACTATGGCTACACCTTC.

The CDR3 is CASNEQYF. CDR3 in DNA: TGTGCCAGCAACGAGCAGTACTTC. The chain uses TRBV7-3 and TRBJ2-7; no reliable D call. This CDR3 is built from 8 residues. Germline values: CDR1 SGHTA, CDR2 FQGTGA. Trimming removed 7 bases at V and 5 bases at J, with 0 bases between.

This chain joins TRBV11-3 and TRBJ1-1, with D hard to call. V shed 2 bases and J shed 1 base, with 8 bases lying between them. The CDR3 length is 14 residues. CDR1 SGHNT and CDR2 YENEEA come from the germline V gene. CDR3 sequence reads: CASSLSGRNTEAFF. Written as DNA, the CDR3 is TGTGCCAGCAGCTTATCCGGGAGGAACACTGAAGCTTTCTTT.

This chain links TRBV5-4 with TRBJ2-7; 14 bases match TRBD2. The germline V gene has CDR1 SGHNT and CDR2 YYREEE (reference sequence). Trimming took 3 bases from V and 2 from J; bases not matched to a gene: 7. This CDR3 region has 17 residues. The CDR3 nucleotides read TGTGCCAGCAGCTCGGGGACTAGCGGGAGTTTCCCCTACGAGCAGTACTTC. It specifies CASSSGTSGSFPYEQYF.

As regards this clonotype: The conserved final phenylalanine or tryptophan is absent from the CDR3, which likely points to a read error. This rearrangement joins TRBV20-1 to TRBJ1-1, with D possibly being TRBD1 (6 bases). CDR3 length: 13 amino acids. In germline, CDR1 is DFQATT, CDR2 SNEGSKA (reference sequence). Trimming cost V 3 bases and J 1 base, with 9 bases left between them. The CDR3 region is CSARTGGNTEAFL. The CDR3 DNA follows: TGCAGTGCTAGGACAGGTGGGAACACTGAAGCTTTCCTT.

This clonotype was seen at least ten times. As DNA, the CDR3 is TGCAGCGTTGAAGATCTTGGTGGGTACGGCTACACCTTC. Translating gives CSVEDLGGYGYTF. This chain joins TRBV29-1 and TRBJ1-2; D unresolved. Germline CDR1 and CDR2: SQVTM and ANQGSEA. The CDR3 contains 13 residues. V was cut by 0 bases and J by 8 bases, with 13 bases left in between.

This clonotype was recorded at least ten times. The chain recombines TRBV5-1 with TRBJ1-2; 8 positions match TRBD1. Germline V gene sequence: CDR1 SGHRS, CDR2 YFSETQ. Trimming at V came to 0 bases and at J to 6 bases, leaving 13 bases not matched to a gene. This CDR3 is 17 amino acids long. CDR3 residues: CASSLDSGQGWSDGYTF. The CDR3 coding sequence is TGCGCCAGCAGCTTGGACTCCGGACAGGGCTGGTCTGATGGCTACACCTTC.

The V call is TRBV9, the J call TRBJ1-1; D call uncertain. CDR1 and CDR2 (germline): SGDLS, YYNGEE. This CDR3 comprises 14 residues. V gave up 4 bases and J gave up 5 bases, with 15 bases separating them. The CDR3 region has the DNA TGTGCCAGCAGCCACCGATGGACGGCGACTGAAGCTTTCTTT. The encoded protein is CASSHRWTATEAFF. The variable domain in full, with the rest retrieved from reference TRBV9 and TRBJ1-1, is DSGVTQTPKHLITATGQRVTLRCSPRSGDLSVYWYQQSLDQGLQFLIQYYNGEERAKGNILERFSAQQFPDLHSELNLSSLELGDSALYFCASSHRWTATEAFFGQGTRLTVV.

This rearrangement joins TRBV12-5 to TRBJ2-6, with D tentatively TRBD2 (5 bases). Deletions cut 5 bases from V and 2 bases from J, with 10 bases between. The germline CDR1 and CDR2 sequences are LGHNT and FRNRAP. The CDR3 consists of 15 residues. The CDR3 here is CASGPGGPGANVLTF. The CDR3, as DNA: TGTGCTAGTGGTCCTGGCGGGCCTGGGGCCAACGTCCTGACTTTC.

The chain uses TRBV2 and TRBJ2-5; tentative D call: TRBD2 (5 bases). The germline V gene has CDR1 SNHLY and CDR2 FYNNEI. Trimming cost V 5 bases and J 5 bases, with 12 bases left between them. The CDR3 runs 13 residues. The CDR3 is CASSSGPKETQYF. The CDR3 nucleotides are TGTGCCAGCAGTAGCGGACCCAAGGAGACCCAGTACTTC.

This clonotype occurred many times. The V and J genes are TRBV7-6 and TRBJ1-2; D gene ambiguous. Between the trimmed V and J ends, which lost 3 bases and 5 bases, there was a span of 10 bases. Germline CDR1 and CDR2: SGHVS and FNYEAQ. The CDR3 runs to 13 residues. CDR3 DNA sequence: TGTGCCAGCAGCTTTGGCCAGAGATATGGCTACACCTTC. Translating it yields CASSFGQRYGYTF.

On this clonotype: This may stem from a read error, because a much larger clone lies one nucleotide away. The chain uses TRBV20-1 and TRBJ2-7; D ambiguous. CDR3 length: 10 residues. V was clipped by 5 bases and J by 4 bases, with 6 bases between them. Germline V gene sequence: CDR1 DFQATT, CDR2 SNEGSKA (reference sequence). The CDR3 DNA follows: TGCAGTGCTCACCGATACGAGCAGTACTTC. Its translation: CSAHRYEQYF.

J is TRBJ1-4 and V is TRBV7-3, with D possibly matching TRBD1 (5 bases). CDR1 is SGHTA and CDR2 is FQGTGA in the germline V gene. V lost 6 bases and J lost 5, with 10 bases in between. CDR3 length: 13 amino acids. CDR3 coding DNA: TGTGCCAGCAGTTTACGACAGAATGAAAAACTGTTTTTT. Amino acids: CASSLRQNEKLFF.

Concerning this clonotype itself: A read error may be the cause here, since a much bigger clone is one base away. The rearrangement links TRBV7-3 to TRBJ2-2; D not resolved. The germline V gene has CDR1 SGHTA and CDR2 FQGTGA. The CDR3 is made up of 14 amino acids. CDR3 nucleotide sequence: TGTTCCAGCAGCTCAGGCGTGGACACCGGGGAGCTGTTTTTT. It encodes CSSSSGVDTGELFF.

In this sample, this clonotype turned up a few times. It may be a read error: a sequence one base away is much more abundant. V and J are TRBV11-1 and TRBJ1-2; tentatively, D is TRBD1 (6 bases). The CDR3 runs 17 residues. Germline CDR1 reads SGHAT; CDR2 reads FQDESV (reference sequence). As DNA, the CDR3 is TGTGCCAGCAGCTTCGGGACACCCGCGGGGGATGGATATGGCTGCACCTTC. This codes for CASSFGTPAGDGYGCTF.

This clonotype was counted between two and nine times. V and J are TRBV7-9 and TRBJ2-5; TRBD1 matches 9 bases. The CDR3 extends over 16 amino acids. Germline-derived CDR1 and CDR2 are SEHNR and FQNEAQ (reference sequence). The V and J ends lost 6 bases and 4 bases, in that order; junction bases with no gene match: 12. The CDR3 bases are TGTGCCAGCAGGATATCCGGGACAGGGATGCCAGAGACCCAGTACTTC. Translated, it gives CASRISGTGMPETQYF.

This clonotype occurred many times. The chain has TRBV20-1 and TRBJ2-7; 15 bases agree with TRBD2. CDR1 is DFQATT, CDR2 SNEGSKA, per germline (reference sequence). This CDR3 comprises 14 residues. The V segment lost 3 bases and the J segment 7 bases; nucleotides outside the gene matches: 4. The CDR3 loop reads CSARGLAGGGEQYF. CDR3 nucleotide sequence: TGCAGTGCTAGGGGACTAGCGGGAGGCGGGGAGCAGTACTTC.

This clonotype appeared many times. The V call is TRBV2, the J call TRBJ2-7, with 10 bases lining up with TRBD2. Germline values: CDR1 SNHLY, CDR2 FYNNEI. This CDR3 spans 15 amino acids. J was trimmed by 3 bases and V by 6 bases; bases with no gene match: 8. The CDR3 DNA reads as TGTGCCAGCAGCCCGCCTAGCGGGAGCTACTACGAGCAGTACTTC. Protein sequence: CASSPPSGSYYEQYF. Full variable domain (missing parts from reference TRBV2 and TRBJ2-7): EPEVTQTPSHQVTQMGQEVILRCVPISNHLYFYWYRQILGQKVEFLVSFYNNEISEKSEIFDDQFSVERPDGSNFTLKIRSTKLEDSAMYFCASSPPSGSYYEQYFGPGTRLTVT.

This clonotype was observed at least ten times. The chain joins TRBV7-3 to TRBJ2-3; TRBD2 aligns across 8 bases. The junction had 9 bases not matched to a gene; V was cut back by 1 base and J by 9 bases. The CDR3 loop spans 15 amino acids. Per the germline V gene, CDR1 is SGHTA and CDR2 is FQGTGA. The CDR3 nucleotides read TGTGCCAGCAGCTTAAATCCAGCGGGGGAGAACACGCAGTATTTT. Its translation is CASSLNPAGENTQYF.

This clonotype was observed at least ten times. The chain has TRBV5-1 and TRBJ1-5; no clear D gene. This CDR3 has 15 amino acids. Trimming removed 0 bases from V and 1 base from J, with 8 bases in between. Per the germline V gene, CDR1 is SGHRS and CDR2 is YFSETQ. CDR3 in DNA: TGCGCCAGCAGCTTGGGTCAAGGAAGCAATCAGCCCCAGCATTTT. Translated: CASSLGQGSNQPQHF.

This chain connects TRBV24-1 to TRBJ2-3, with 10 bases matching TRBD1. Germline V CDR1 and CDR2: KGHDR, SFDVKD. This CDR3 is 16 amino acids long. Trimming removed 7 bases from V and 3 bases from J; junction bases left unmatched: 9. The chain's CDR3 is CATSDPGTGVTDTQYF. The CDR3 nucleotides are TGTGCCACCAGCGATCCCGGGACAGGGGTGACAGATACGCAGTATTTT.

The gene calls are TRBV2 and TRBJ2-3, with D tentatively TRBD1 (6 bases). The CDR3 length is 14 residues. V shed 3 bases and J shed 2 bases, with 9 bases lying between them. Germline V lookup: CDR1 SNHLY, CDR2 FYNNEI. The CDR3 DNA reads as TGTGCCAGCAGTGAGGACAGCTCCACAGATACGCAGTATTTT. This codes for CASSEDSSTDTQYF.